A single sample gave rise to the 15 T cell receptor beta chains below, sequenced in a study of spatial heterogeneity in lung cancer. TCRdb reprocessed the 5' RACE reads via MiXCR and lists one record per CDR3 protein. This sample has 50,000 to 55,000 distinct CDR3 sequences; under 7.5% occur once, and the top ten carry about 3%. The sample's time point: sample taken at primary tumor resection. Tumor, nontumor lung or frozen PBMC supplied whole RNA, sequenced without sorting. This specimen was PBMCs, taken at surgery. These receptors came from a female donor with early-stage non-small cell lung cancer.

The chain links TRBV7-2 to TRBJ1-2; TRBD1 aligns across 9 bases. V shed 5 bases, J shed 4 bases, and the junction held 8 bases outside the gene matches. Germline V gene data show CDR1 as SGHTA and CDR2 as FQGNSA. CDR3 size: 15 residues. CDR3 sequence (DNA): TGTGCCAGCAGCCCACCACAGGGGGCCCCCTATGGCTACACCTTC. Translated, it gives CASSPPQGAPYGYTF.

This clonotype was found many times. This chain links TRBV6-5 with TRBJ2-7; 9 bases match TRBD2. The germline V gene encodes CDR1 MNHEY and CDR2 SVGAGI. V dropped 7 bases and J dropped 3; count of bases not matched to a gene: 13. The CDR3 extends over 16 amino acids. Here the CDR3 DNA reads TGTGCCAGCACTCGTCTTAGCGGGGGCCTCCACTACGAGCAGTACTTC. This gives the protein CASTRLSGGLHYEQYF.

This clonotype was seen a handful of times. The gene calls are TRBV29-1 and TRBJ1-1, with D possibly matching TRBD1 (6 bases). Trimming shortened V by 7 bases and J by 1 base, and 16 bases separated the two germline ends. CDR3 length: 14 amino acids. Per the germline V gene, CDR1 is SQVTM and CDR2 is ANQGSEA. The CDR3 nucleotides read TGCAGCGGCACGGGGGGCAGGACGAACACTGAAGCTTTCTTT. It encodes CSGTGGRTNTEAFF.

This clonotype was detected ten times or more. The DNA of the CDR3 is TGTGCCAGCAGCCAAGACAGTGAGAGTCAGCCCCAGCATTTT. It is translated as CASSQDSESQPQHF. This chain joins TRBV3-1 and TRBJ1-5; no clear D gene. CDR3 length equals 14 residues. From germline, CDR1 is LGHDT and CDR2 YNNKEL (reference sequence). V was clipped by 0 bases and J by 6 bases, with 9 bases between them.

This clonotype was detected many times. The CDR3 DNA sequence: TGTGCCAGCAGCCCCGGACAGGGTTGGGTCAATGAGCAGTTCTTC. This codes for CASSPGQGWVNEQFF. The chain links TRBV7-3 to TRBJ2-1, with 8 bases identical to TRBD1. CDR1 and CDR2 from the germline V gene are SGHTA and FQGTGA. The length of the CDR3 is 15 residues. V shed 5 bases, J shed 6 bases, and the junction held 9 bases outside the gene matches.

This clonotype was found many times. The rearrangement uses TRBV20-1 and TRBJ2-5, with D tentatively TRBD2 (6 bases). Trimming pared 6 bases from V and 2 bases from J, leaving 13 bases between. Germline-derived CDR1 and CDR2 are DFQATT and SNEGSKA (reference sequence). The CDR3 has 13 residues. As DNA, the CDR3 is TGCAGTGCCATTAGCGGTGGACAAGAGACCCAGTACTTC. Translating gives CSAISGGQETQYF.

The sample holds many counts of this clonotype. V gene TRBV5-1 combines with J gene TRBJ2-7; no reliable D call. Trimming removed 3 bases from V and 1 base from J, with 11 bases in between. This CDR3 has 14 residues. The germline V gene has CDR1 SGHRS and CDR2 YFSETQ. CDR3 coding DNA: TGCGCCAGCAGCTCCATATACAGTTCCTACGAGCAGTACTTC. Its protein product is CASSSIYSSYEQYF.

There are many counts of this clonotype. The genes are TRBV9 and TRBJ1-1; D is ambiguous. Germline loops: CDR1 SGDLS, CDR2 YYNGEE. This CDR3 spans 15 amino acids. V was cut by 4 bases and J by 11 bases, with 24 bases left in between. The CDR3 protein is CASSSTPISPFGAFF. The CDR3 DNA is TGTGCCAGCAGCTCAACCCCTATATCCCCATTTGGGGCTTTCTTT.

This clonotype was counted at least ten times. V gene TRBV19 combines with J gene TRBJ1-2, with no clear D. The V gene's germline CDR1 is LNHDA and CDR2 SQIVND (reference sequence). The V end lost 3 bases, the J end lost 2 bases, and 10 bases lay between the germline ends. The CDR3 sequence is 14 residues long. The CDR3 loop reads CASSMGAFNYGYTF. As DNA, the CDR3 is TGTGCCAGTAGTATGGGAGCATTCAACTATGGCTACACCTTC. Full variable domain (outside the CDR3, taken from reference TRBV19 and TRBJ1-2): DGGITQSPKYLFRKEGQNVTLSCEQNLNHDAMYWYRQDPGQGLRLIYYSQIVNDFQKGDIAEGYSVSREKKESFPLTVTSAQKNPTAFYLCASSMGAFNYGYTFGSGTRLTVV.

This clonotype appeared many times. The chain recombines TRBV6-5 with TRBJ1-5; D unclear. CDR1 and CDR2 (germline): MNHEY, SVGAGI. V lost 10 bases, J lost 5 bases, and 15 bases lay in between. The length of the CDR3 is 13 residues. The CDR3 sequence is CATRRGPDQPQHF. CDR3 sequence (DNA): TGTGCCACCAGGCGAGGGCCAGATCAGCCCCAGCATTTT.

This clonotype is classed as medium-sized (0.01 to 0.1%). V gene TRBV20-1 combines with J gene TRBJ2-3; a weak D match, TRBD2 (5 bases). The V gene's germline CDR1 is DFQATT and CDR2 SNEGSKA (reference sequence). This CDR3 has 18 amino acids. Trimming cost V 1 base and J 6 bases, with 26 bases left between them. The CDR3: CSARVRGYGTHTADTQYF. CDR3 DNA: TGCAGTGCTAGAGTCCGGGGATATGGCACACACACAGCGGATACGCAGTATTTT.

The chain couples TRBV3-1 to TRBJ2-1; 9 bases match TRBD2. The ends lost 3 bases at V and 10 bases at J; junction bases unmatched: 4. The germline V gene has CDR1 LGHDT and CDR2 YNNKEL (reference sequence). This CDR3 comprises 13 residues. CDR3 protein: CASSQLAGTEQFF. CDR3 DNA: TGTGCCAGCAGCCAGCTAGCGGGGACCGAGCAGTTCTTC.

This clonotype was counted at least ten times. The chain uses TRBV6-5 and TRBJ2-2, with a tentative D call TRBD1 (5 bases). The CDR3 runs to 14 residues. Germline values: CDR1 MNHEY, CDR2 SVGAGI. The germline V and J ends were trimmed by 7 bases and 0 bases, with 9 bases remaining between them. In DNA, the CDR3 is TGTGCCAGCAAAAGGGGCCCGAACACCGGGGAGCTGTTTTTT. The encoded protein is CASKRGPNTGELFF.

In its sample, this clonotype was seen many times. The chain couples TRBV28 to TRBJ2-3; TRBD1 is a possible D gene (5 bases). Germline lookup yields CDR1 MDHEN and CDR2 SYDVKM. The CDR3 length is 16 residues. Trimming took 3 bases from V and 0 from J, leaving 13 bases between them. Here the CDR3 reads CASSFDGAGSTDTQYF. The CDR3 DNA reads as TGTGCCAGCAGTTTCGATGGAGCAGGGAGCACAGATACGCAGTATTTT.

This clonotype was counted at least ten times. The chain carries TRBV28 and TRBJ2-2; possibly TRBD1 for D (6 bases). The CDR3 extends over 14 amino acids. In germline, CDR1 is MDHEN, CDR2 SYDVKM. Between the trimmed V and J ends, which lost 8 bases and 1 base, there was a span of 11 bases. The CDR3 spells CASSPGENTGELFF. The CDR3 region has the DNA TGTGCCAGCTCTCCAGGGGAGAACACCGGGGAGCTGTTTTTT.